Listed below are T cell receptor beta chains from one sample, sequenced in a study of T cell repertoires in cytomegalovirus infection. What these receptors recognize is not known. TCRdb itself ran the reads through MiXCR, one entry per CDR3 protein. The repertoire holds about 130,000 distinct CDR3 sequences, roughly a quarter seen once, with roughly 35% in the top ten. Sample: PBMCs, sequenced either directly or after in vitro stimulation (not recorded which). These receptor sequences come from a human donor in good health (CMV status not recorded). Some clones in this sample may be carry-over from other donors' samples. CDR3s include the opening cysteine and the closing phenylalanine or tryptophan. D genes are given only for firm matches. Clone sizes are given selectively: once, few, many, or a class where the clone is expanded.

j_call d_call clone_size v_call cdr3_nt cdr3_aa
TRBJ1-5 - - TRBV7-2 TGTGCCAGCAGTCCGGTCCACGGCAATCAGCCCCAGCATTTT CASSPVHGNQPQHF
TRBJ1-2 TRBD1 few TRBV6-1 TGTGCCAGCAGTGAGGGGACAGATCTGGGTGGCTACACCTTC CASSEGTDLGGYTF
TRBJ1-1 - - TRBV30 TGTGCCGGGGGGAAGAACACTGAAGCTTTCTTT CAGGKNTEAFF
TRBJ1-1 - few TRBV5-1 TGCGCCAGCAGCTTGATTCCGGGACCCACGAACACTGAAGCTTTCTTT CASSLIPGPTNTEAFF
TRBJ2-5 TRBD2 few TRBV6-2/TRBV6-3 TGTGCCAGCAGCAATCCGGGACTAGCGGGAGTGGAGACCCAGTACTTC CASSNPGLAGVETQYF
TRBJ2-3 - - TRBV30 TGTGCCTGGAGTCGAAGCCTTGGGAGCACAGATACGCAGTATTTT CAWSRSLGSTDTQYF
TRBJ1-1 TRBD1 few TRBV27 TGTGCCAGCAGTCTTCGACAGGGAGGCCCTTCAGACACTGAAGCTTTCTTT CASSLRQGGPSDTEAFF
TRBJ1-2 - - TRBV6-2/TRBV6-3 TGTGCCAGCAGTTCTTCCGGGTATGGCTACACCTTC CASSSSGYGYTF
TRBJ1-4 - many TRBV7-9 TGTGCCAGCAGCTTAGAGGTCCTTTCCGGAGCTAATGAAAAACTGTTTTTT CASSLEVLSGANEKLFF
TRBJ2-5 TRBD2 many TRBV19 TGTGCCACTAAAGCGGGACGGCAAGAGACCCAGTACTTC CATKAGRQETQYF
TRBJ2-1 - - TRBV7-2 TGTGCCAGCAGCTTAGGCGTGGTCAGTGAGCAGTTCTTC CASSLGVVSEQFF
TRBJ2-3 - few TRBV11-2 TGTGCCAGCAGCTTTTGGTCTTTAGGCGGCCGCACAGATACGCAGTATTTT CASSFWSLGGRTDTQYF
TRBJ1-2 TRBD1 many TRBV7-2 TGTGCCAGCAGCTTAGATTTGCGGGCAGGGGGATCAAATGGCTACACCTTC CASSLDLRAGGSNGYTF
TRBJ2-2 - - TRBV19 TGTGCCAGTAGTATAGTTGCGGGGAACACCGGGGAGCTGTTTTTT CASSIVAGNTGELFF
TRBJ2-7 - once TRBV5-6 TGTGCCAGCAGCTTGTTACGACTCTCCTACGAGCAGTACTTC CASSLLRLSYEQYF
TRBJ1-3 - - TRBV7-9 TGTGCCAGCAGCCGCTCTACAGGGACGACTGGAAACACCATATATTTT CASSRSTGTTGNTIYF
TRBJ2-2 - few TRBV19 TGTGCCAGTAGTCACTGGGAATTAGCGAGGAACACCGGGGAGCTGTTTTTT CASSHWELARNTGELFF
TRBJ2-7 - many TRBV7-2 TGTGCCAGCAGCCCATACGGGGGGCAGCAGTACTTC CASSPYGGQQYF
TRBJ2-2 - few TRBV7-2 TGTGCCAGCACCACCTCCAACGGGGAGCTGTTTTTT CASTTSNGELFF
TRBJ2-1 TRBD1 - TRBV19 TGTGCCAGTAGTATCCAGGGGGCCAAGTACAATGAGCAGTTCTTC CASSIQGAKYNEQFF
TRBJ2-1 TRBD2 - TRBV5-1 TGCGCCAGCAGCACCCGGGACTACCCCTATGAGCAGTTCTTC CASSTRDYPYEQFF
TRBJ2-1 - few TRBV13 TGTGCCAGCAGCTTTAGCGGATCCTACAATGAGCAGTTCTTC CASSFSGSYNEQFF
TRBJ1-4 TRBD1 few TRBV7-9 TGTGCCAGCAGCTCCCGGACAGGCATTAATGAGAAACTGTTTTTT CASSSRTGINEKLFF
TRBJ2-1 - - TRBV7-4 TGTGCCAGCAGCTTGGCCGTCTCCGGCTATAACGATGAGCAGTTCTTC CASSLAVSGYNDEQFF
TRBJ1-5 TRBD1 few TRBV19 TGTGCCAGTAGTACGGGACAGGGGGGAGGGCAGCCCCAGCATTTT CASSTGQGGGQPQHF
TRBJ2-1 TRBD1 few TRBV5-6 TGTGCCAGCAGCCCGCCGGCGCAGGACAGGGTTAAGGATGAGCAGTTCTTC CASSPPAQDRVKDEQFF
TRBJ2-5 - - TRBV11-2 TGTGCCAGCAGCTTAATGGTTCAAGAGACCCAGTACTTC CASSLMVQETQYF
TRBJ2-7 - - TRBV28 TGTGCCAGCAGTTCCCTCGGGACATCCCTTTGGGGGCAGTACTTC CASSSLGTSLWGQYF
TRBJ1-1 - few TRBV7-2 TGTGCCAGCAGCCTAGACCTCATGAACACTGAAGCTTTCTTT CASSLDLMNTEAFF
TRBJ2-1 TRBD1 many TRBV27 TGTGCCAGCAGTTTATCCCCGACAGGGGTCGTGTTCTTC CASSLSPTGVVFF
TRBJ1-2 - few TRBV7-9 TGTGCCAGCAGCTTAGAAGTAGGGGCCCTCTATGGCTACACCTTC CASSLEVGALYGYTF
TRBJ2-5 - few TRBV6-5 TGTGCCAGCAGTTACTCGACAGGCGATCAAGAGACCCAGTACTTC CASSYSTGDQETQYF
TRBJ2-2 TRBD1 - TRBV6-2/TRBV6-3 TGTGCCAGCAGTTACTCGATAACGGGACAGGGTGGCATCGGGGAGCTGTTTTTT CASSYSITGQGGIGELFF
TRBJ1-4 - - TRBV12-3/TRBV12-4 TGTGCCAGCAGTTCTCCGGGATCCGTAGGGAAAAAACTGTTTTTT CASSSPGSVGKKLFF
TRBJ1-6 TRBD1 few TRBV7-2 TGTGCCAGCAGTGGTTGGACAGGAGGAGGTAATTCACCCCTCCACTTT CASSGWTGGGNSPLHF
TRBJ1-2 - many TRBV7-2 TGTGCCATCTGGGGCGCTTCGAACTATGGCTACACCTTC CAIWGASNYGYTF
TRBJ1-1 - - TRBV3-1 TGTGCCAGCAGGACACTAGGGACTGAAGCTTTCTTT CASRTLGTEAFF
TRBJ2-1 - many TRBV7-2 TGTGCCAGCAGTCCCGCCGGGGGCTCCTACAATGAGCAGTTCTTC CASSPAGGSYNEQFF
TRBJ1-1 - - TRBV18 TGTGCCAGCTCACCAAGTAGGAGCCAGGACACTGAAGCTTTCTTT CASSPSRSQDTEAFF
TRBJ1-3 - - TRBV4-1 TGCGCCAGCAGCCAAGATCCGGCCTCTGGAAACACCATATATTTT CASSQDPASGNTIYF
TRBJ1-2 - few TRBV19 TGTGCCGCAAGGCAGGGCACATATGGCTACACCTTC CAARQGTYGYTF
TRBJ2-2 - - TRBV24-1 TGTGCCACCAGGGCTAACAACCCCACCGGGGAGCTGTTTTTT CATRANNPTGELFF
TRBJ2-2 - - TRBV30 TGTGCCTGGAATCTGGGGCTTGTTAACACCGGGGAGCTGTTTTTT CAWNLGLVNTGELFF
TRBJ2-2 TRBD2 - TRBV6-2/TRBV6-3 TGTGCCAGCACCCAGCGGGGACGGGCCGGGGAGCTGTTTTTT CASTQRGRAGELFF
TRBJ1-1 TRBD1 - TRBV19 TGTGCCAGCAAACAGGGGCCCTCGGTCGCTGAAGCTTTCTTT CASKQGPSVAEAFF
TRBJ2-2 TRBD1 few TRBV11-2 TGTGCCAGCAGTCAGACAGGGGCTATGAACACCGGGGAGCTGTTTTTT CASSQTGAMNTGELFF
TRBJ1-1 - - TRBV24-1 TGTGCCACCAGCCCACAGGGATCGAACACTGAAGCTTTCTTT CATSPQGSNTEAFF
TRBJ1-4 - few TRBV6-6 TGTGCCAGCAGTACGGGAACAAATGAAAAACTGTTTTTT CASSTGTNEKLFF
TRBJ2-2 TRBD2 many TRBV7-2 TGTGCCAGCACCCACGGGTGGCGGGAGGGCGGGGAGCTGTTTTTT CASTHGWREGGELFF
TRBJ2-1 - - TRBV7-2 TGTGCCAGCAGCTCCTACGGGACGCACTACAATGAGCAGTTCTTC CASSSYGTHYNEQFF
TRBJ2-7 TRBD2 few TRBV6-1 TGTGCCAGCAGTAAGGGCGGGAGGGCCATCTATTACGAGCAGTACTTC CASSKGGRAIYYEQYF
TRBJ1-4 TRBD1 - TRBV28 TGTGCCAGCAGTCCCAATGACAGGGTGGGACCTAATGAAAAACTGTTTTTT CASSPNDRVGPNEKLFF
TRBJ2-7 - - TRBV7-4 - CASSFGRGPTSSTSGNEQYF
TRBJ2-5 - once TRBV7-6 TGTGCCAGCAGCCGGGCGGAGACCCAGTACTTC CASSRAETQYF
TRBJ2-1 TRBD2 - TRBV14 TGTGCCAGCAGCCCCGGACTGGGACTAGCGGGTTACAATGAGCAGTTCTTC CASSPGLGLAGYNEQFF